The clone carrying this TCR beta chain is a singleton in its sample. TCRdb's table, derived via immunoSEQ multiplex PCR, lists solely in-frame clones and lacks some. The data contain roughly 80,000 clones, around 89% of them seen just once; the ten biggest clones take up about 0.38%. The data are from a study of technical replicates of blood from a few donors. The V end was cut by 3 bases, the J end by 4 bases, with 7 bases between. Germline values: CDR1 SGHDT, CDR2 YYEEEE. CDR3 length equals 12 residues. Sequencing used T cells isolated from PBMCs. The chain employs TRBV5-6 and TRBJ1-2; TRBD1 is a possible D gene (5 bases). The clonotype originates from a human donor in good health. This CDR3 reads CASSSGAYGYTF. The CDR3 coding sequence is TGTGCCAGCAGCTCTGGGGCCTATGGCTACACCTTC.